The 26 T cell receptor beta chains given below trace back to one sample, sequenced in a study of blood T cells in healthy people across ages (dated by TCRdb to between 2014 and 2017). Receptor libraries were prepared by 5' RACE. The second PCR ran for about 6 to 12 cycles and used a J-beta primer mix along with a sample-barcoded 5' primer. TCRdb handled the public reads itself, with Q25 trimming in fastp and clone calling in MiXCR, and kept productive beta chains. Every distinct CDR3 protein forms one entry, paired with its most common genes and DNA. The table for this sample lists 1.8 million or so distinct CDR3 sequences; around 42% of them were counted only once. The ten largest clones take up under 25% of the sample. The specimen sequenced was blood. The receptors were sampled from a human donor in good health.

This clonotype was counted only a few times. CDR3 DNA sequence: TGCAGCGTCGGGACAGGGGTCATCACAGATACGCAGTATTTT. Translation: CSVGTGVITDTQYF. V is TRBV29-1 and J is TRBJ2-3; TRBD1 matches 10 bases. The CDR3 covers 14 residues. The germline V gene has CDR1 SQVTM and CDR2 ANQGSEA. The V and J ends lost 6 bases and 2 bases, in that order; junction bases with no gene match: 5.

This clonotype was seen only a few times. The V gene is TRBV4-3, the J gene TRBJ2-3; D is ambiguous. CDR3 length: 18 residues. Germline lookup yields CDR1 LGHNA and CDR2 YSLEER. Between the trimmed V and J ends, which lost 4 bases and 4 bases, there was a span of 24 bases. The CDR3 DNA is TGCGCCAGCAGCCGACTGACCGGGCCTTCCACCGAGGCAGATACGCAGTATTTT. This sequence encodes CASSRLTGPSTEADTQYF.

This clonotype was recorded a few times. The rearrangement links TRBV12-3 or TRBV12-4 to TRBJ2-1; D is undetermined. The CDR3 consists of 12 residues. V dropped 3 bases and J dropped 10 bases, with 10 bases sitting between them. The CDR3, as DNA: TGTGCCAGCAGTTTTTTGGACGTGGAGCAGTTCTTC. Protein sequence: CASSFLDVEQFF.

The chain recombines TRBV7-9 with TRBJ2-1, with a possible D match to TRBD1 (6 bases). The CDR3 consists of 15 residues. The V gene lost 5 bases and the J gene lost 6 bases, with 17 bases spanning the gap. Germline V gene data show CDR1 as SEHNR and CDR2 as FQNEAQ (reference sequence). The CDR3 DNA follows: TGTGCCAGCAGCCACCCCTATGGGACAACCAATGAGCAGTTCTTC. Translation gives CASSHPYGTTNEQFF.

This clonotype has just a few counts. V gene TRBV6-5 combines with J gene TRBJ2-3, with 9 positions matching TRBD2. V shed 6 bases and J 2 bases; nucleotides not matched to a gene: 6. Germline values: CDR1 MNHEY, CDR2 SVGAGI. The CDR3 is 15 amino acids. The chain's CDR3 is CASRASGATTDTQYF. CDR3 bases: TGTGCCAGCAGGGCTAGCGGGGCAACCACAGATACGCAGTATTTT.

The chain carries TRBV4-3 and TRBJ2-7; D possibly corresponds to TRBD1 (5 bases). The CDR3 covers 18 residues. Looked up from germline, CDR1 is LGHNA and CDR2 is YSLEER. Trimming shortened V by 5 bases and J by 0 bases, and 23 bases separated the two germline ends. CDR3 sequence (DNA): TGCGCCAGCAGCAAGGGATGGCAGGGATCAGAGAGCTCCTACGAGCAGTACTTC. Translation gives CASSKGWQGSESSYEQYF.

This clonotype was seen a few times. V and J are TRBV2 and TRBJ2-6; D might be TRBD1 or TRBD2, each matching 5 bases. The CDR3 is made up of 16 amino acids. Germline-derived CDR1 and CDR2 are SNHLY and FYNNEI. The CDR3 DNA follows: TGTGTCACCCTCTGGAAGGGGCAAACGGCGGGTGGTGTCCTGACTTTC. Protein: CVTLWKGQTAGGVLTF.

In this sample, this clonotype turned up a few times. The chain has TRBV7-2 and TRBJ2-5, with TRBD1 identical over 10 bases. Germline-derived CDR1 and CDR2 are SGHTA and FQGNSA. Trimming cost V 1 base and J 5 bases; bases outside gene matches: 7. The CDR3 length is 16 residues. The CDR3 DNA reads as TGTGCCAGCAGCTTAGTTGGGACAGGGGTTATGGAGACCCAGTACTTC. Amino acids: CASSLVGTGVMETQYF.

The V call is TRBV29-1, the J call TRBJ2-3; maybe TRBD2 (7 bases). The CDR3 runs to 12 residues. Trimming took off 4 bases at V and 7 bases at J, with 12 bases between the two ends. CDR1 SQVTM and CDR2 ANQGSEA come from the germline V gene. The CDR3 sequence: CSVVRGQHTQYF. Written as DNA, the CDR3 is TGCAGCGTTGTGCGGGGGCAACATACGCAGTATTTT.

This clonotype was picked up a small number of times. The genes are TRBV5-1 and TRBJ2-3; possible D gene TRBD2, 6 bases. Germline CDR1 SGHRS, CDR2 YFSETQ. V gave up 3 bases and J gave up 2 bases, with 19 bases separating them. The CDR3 runs 17 residues. The CDR3 nucleotides are TGCGCCAGCAGCTCGGGCGGGGCGGCACTTCCCACAGATACGCAGTATTTT. Encoded protein: CASSSGGAALPTDTQYF.

The chain has TRBV12-3 or TRBV12-4 and TRBJ2-1, with 7 bases identical to TRBD1. The CDR3 is 15 amino acids. V lost 4 bases and J lost 6; bases outside the gene matches: 9. CDR3 bases: TGTGCCAGCAGTTCCAGGGGGTTGGACATCAATGAGCAGTTCTTC. Translated, it gives CASSSRGLDINEQFF.

The gene calls are TRBV7-2 and TRBJ2-3; TRBD2 agrees at 16 bases. The CDR3 loop spans 16 amino acids. Germline CDR1 SGHTA, CDR2 FQGNSA. V was pared by 5 bases and J by 6 bases, with 5 bases of the junction left unmatched. CDR3 protein: CASSVGLAGGLDTQYF. The DNA of the CDR3 is TGTGCCAGCAGCGTGGGACTAGCGGGGGGGCTCGATACGCAGTATTTT.

The chain links TRBV28 to TRBJ2-1; D unclear. The V end was cut by 7 bases, the J end by 3 bases, with 10 bases between. In germline, CDR1 is MDHEN, CDR2 SYDVKM. The CDR3 totals 13 residues. The CDR3 sequence: CASTGGHYNEQFF. In DNA form, the CDR3 reads TGTGCCAGCACGGGCGGCCACTACAATGAGCAGTTCTTC.

This clonotype was found once. The rearrangement joins TRBV11-2 to TRBJ2-1; weak D call: TRBD2 (6 bases). The germline V gene has CDR1 SGHAT and CDR2 FQNNGV. Trimming stripped 4 bases from V and 3 bases from J, with 16 bases between. The CDR3 totals 16 residues. CDR3 residues: CASSYSRDSSYNEQFF. The CDR3 DNA reads TGTGCCAGCAGCTACTCCCGGGACTCCAGCTACAATGAGCAGTTCTTC. The whole variable domain, remainder taken from reference TRBV11-2 and TRBJ2-1, is EAGVAQSPRYKIIEKRQSVAFWCNPISGHATLYWYQQILGQGPKLLIQFQNNGVVDDSQLPKDRFSAERLKGVDSTLKIQPAKLEDSAVYLCASSYSRDSSYNEQFFGPGTRLTVL.

J is TRBJ1-4 and V is TRBV20-1; D is unclear. V dropped 3 bases and J dropped 4 bases, with 9 bases sitting between them. This CDR3 spans 13 amino acids. Germline lookup yields CDR1 DFQATT and CDR2 SNEGSKA (reference sequence). CDR3: CSASSAYNEKLFF. The DNA for the CDR3 is TGCAGTGCTAGTTCGGCGTATAATGAAAAACTGTTTTTT.

This clonotype was picked up a small number of times. The chain has TRBV7-2 and TRBJ1-2; D unclear. The CDR3 has 17 residues. Germline V gene data show CDR1 as SGHTA and CDR2 as FQGNSA. Trimming removed 2 bases at V and 7 bases at J, with 23 bases between. The CDR3 loop is CASSLYYSADIVCGYTF. CDR3 nucleotide sequence: TGTGCCAGCAGCTTATATTACAGTGCGGATATCGTCTGTGGCTACACCTTC. Together with reference TRBV7-2 and TRBJ1-2, the CDR3 gives the full variable domain: GAGVSQSPSNKVTEKGKDVELRCDPISGHTALYWYRQSLGQGLEFLIYFQGNSAPDKSGLPSDRFSAERTGGSVSTLTIQRTQQEDSAVYLCASSLYYSADIVCGYTFGSGTRLTVV.

There are a few counts of this clonotype. This chain links TRBV27 with TRBJ2-7; D may be TRBD2 (5 bases). Germline assignment: CDR1 MNHEY and CDR2 SMNVEV (reference sequence). The CDR3 has 14 residues. The V end lost 3 bases, the J end lost 2 bases, and 11 bases lay between the germline ends. The CDR3 bases are TGTGCCAGCAGTTTTGGGAGACGCACCTACGAGCAGTACTTC. As protein: CASSFGRRTYEQYF.

V is TRBV5-5 and J is TRBJ2-7; a possible D gene is TRBD1 (5 bases). The length of the CDR3 is 14 residues. The germline V gene encodes CDR1 SGHKS and CDR2 YYEKEE (reference sequence). V gave up 4 bases and J gave up 3 bases, with 14 bases separating them. CDR3 sequence reads: CASSPRTTGYEQYF. For the CDR3, the DNA is TGTGCCAGCAGCCCGCGGACAACCGGCTACGAGCAGTACTTC. The whole variable domain, filled in from reference TRBV5-5 and TRBJ2-7, reads DAGVTQSPTHLIKTRGQQVTLRCSPISGHKSVSWYQQVLGQGPQFIFQYYEKEERGRGNFPDRFSARQFPNYSSELNVNALLLGDSALYLCASSPRTTGYEQYFGPGTRLTVT.

J is TRBJ1-4 and V is TRBV20-1; 9 bases map to TRBD1. Germline CDR1 and CDR2: DFQATT and SNEGSKA (reference sequence). The ends lost 0 bases at V and 8 bases at J; junction bases unmatched: 13. This CDR3 is 17 amino acids long. In DNA, the CDR3 is TGCAGTGCTAGAGATTATGGGCTACAGGGGGCCGACGAAAAACTGTTTTTT. Its protein product is CSARDYGLQGADEKLFF.

The rearrangement links TRBV29-1 to TRBJ1-1; D not resolved. CDR1 and CDR2 (germline): SQVTM, ANQGSEA. The V end was cut by 6 bases, the J end by 0 bases, with 11 bases between. The CDR3 runs to 13 residues. The CDR3 sequence is CSVRKEMNTEAFF. As DNA, the CDR3 is TGCAGCGTCCGAAAAGAGATGAACACTGAAGCTTTCTTT.

The chain has TRBV18 and TRBJ2-7; 12 nucleotides match TRBD1. Germline V CDR1 and CDR2: KGHSH, LQKENI. J gave up 7 bases and V 2 bases, and 6 bases lay outside the gene matches. The CDR3 loop spans 15 amino acids. This CDR3 is CASSPRGQGAEEQYF. The CDR3 DNA reads as TGTGCCAGCTCACCAAGGGGACAGGGGGCGGAGGAGCAGTACTTC.

V usage is TRBV7-6 and J usage is TRBJ2-1; 7 bases are shared with TRBD1. Germline CDR1 is SGHVS and CDR2 is FNYEAQ. The CDR3 runs 15 residues. The V and J ends lost 5 bases and 2 bases, in that order; junction bases with no gene match: 6. The CDR3, as DNA: TGTGCCAGCAGCCTAACGACAGGGACCTACAATGAGCAGTTCTTC. Translation gives CASSLTTGTYNEQFF. Drawing the rest from reference TRBV7-6 and TRBJ2-1, the complete variable domain is GAGVSQSPRYKVTKRGQDVALRCDPISGHVSLYWYRQALGQGPEFLTYFNYEAQQDKSGLPNDRFSAERPEGSISTLTIQRTEQRDSAMYRCASSLTTGTYNEQFFGPGTRLTVL.

The genes are TRBV7-8 and TRBJ2-2; 9 bases are a match to TRBD2. V lost 6 bases, J lost 4 bases, and 12 bases stayed unmatched. This CDR3 comprises 17 residues. The V gene's germline CDR1 is SGHVS and CDR2 FQNEAQ. Written as DNA, the CDR3 is TGTGCCAGCAGTTGGGGGCTAGCGGGGAAGAGCACCGGGGAGCTGTTTTTT. Amino acids: CASSWGLAGKSTGELFF.

The chain is built from TRBV20-1 and TRBJ2-5; TRBD2 might be the D (6 bases). V shed 6 bases and J shed 4 bases, with 18 bases lying between them. This CDR3 has 14 amino acids. CDR1 and CDR2 from the germline V gene are DFQATT and SNEGSKA (reference sequence). The CDR3 spells CSAYPAPGVETQYF. The CDR3 DNA sequence: TGCAGTGCCTACCCGGCCCCGGGGGTAGAGACCCAGTACTTC.

This clonotype has just a few counts. V and J are TRBV7-2 and TRBJ1-1; tentatively, D is TRBD1 (6 bases). The CDR3 consists of 17 residues. V lost 3 bases to trimming and J lost 4 bases, with 21 bases between them. CDR1 SGHTA and CDR2 FQGNSA come from the germline V gene. CDR3 sequence: CASSLLGHFPPSTEAFF. For the CDR3, the DNA is TGTGCCAGCAGCTTGCTGGGACATTTCCCTCCCTCCACTGAAGCTTTCTTT.

The chain employs TRBV6-1 and TRBJ1-2, with D tentatively TRBD1 (5 bases). This CDR3 contains 14 residues. V dropped 4 bases and J dropped 4 bases, with 13 bases sitting between them. The germline CDR1 and CDR2 sequences are MNHNS and SASEGT. The CDR3 protein is CASSVGVPLYGYTF. CDR3 DNA: TGTGCCAGCAGTGTGGGGGTACCCCTCTATGGCTACACCTTC.